The 9 T cell receptor beta chains given below trace back to one sample, sequenced in a study of T cell responses to AZD1222 COVID-19 vaccine. Clones were read by immunoSEQ multiplex PCR, and TCRdb kept only the in-frame ones, dropping some. The repertoire consists of 130,000 or so clones, with about 89% occurring once and the leading ten covering 2.5% to 3.5%. Material: peripheral blood, obtained on day 0 of AZD1222 vaccination. Receptor source: an adult in good health.

The rearrangement uses TRBV28 and TRBJ2-1, with TRBD2 identical over 8 bases. Germline loops: CDR1 MDHEN, CDR2 SYDVKM. V lost 8 bases, J lost 3 bases, and 9 bases stayed unmatched. The CDR3 contains 15 residues. For the CDR3, the DNA is TGTGCCAGCCCACCCAGCGGGAGCGGCTACAATGAGCAGTTCTTC. It codes for CASPPSGSGYNEQFF.

The rearrangement links TRBV6-6 to TRBJ1-3; perhaps TRBD1 as D (5 bases). The V gene's germline CDR1 is MNHNY and CDR2 SVGAGI (reference sequence). This CDR3 comprises 12 residues. V lost 11 bases, J lost 0 bases, and 8 bases lay in between. The CDR3 DNA follows: TGTGCCGGAACAGGCTCTGGAAACACCATATATTTT. This gives the protein CAGTGSGNTIYF.

J is TRBJ2-6 and V is TRBV19, with TRBD1 as a possible D gene (5 bases). Germline V CDR1 and CDR2: LNHDA, SQIVND (reference sequence). The CDR3 consists of 14 residues. The V end was cut by 7 bases, the J end by 6 bases, with 13 bases between. CDR3: CASNKEGEANVLTF. The CDR3 nucleotides read TGTGCCAGTAATAAGGAAGGGGAGGCCAACGTCCTGACTTTC.

The chain recombines TRBV7-6 with TRBJ2-1; 10 bases fit TRBD2. CDR1 SGHVS and CDR2 FNYEAQ come from the germline V gene. This CDR3 is built from 15 residues. J gave up 6 bases and V 5 bases, and 7 bases lay outside the gene matches. This CDR3 is CASSQTSGTGNEQFF. The CDR3 DNA reads TGTGCCAGCAGCCAAACTAGCGGGACGGGCAATGAGCAGTTCTTC.

The rearrangement links TRBV28 to TRBJ1-5; D uncertain. Trimming took 7 bases from V and 4 from J, leaving 14 bases between them. The CDR3 covers 14 residues. CDR1 is MDHEN and CDR2 is SYDVKM in the germline V gene. The CDR3 loop is CASTQVGVNQPQHF. The DNA for the CDR3 is TGTGCCAGCACCCAGGTGGGCGTAAATCAGCCCCAGCATTTT.

The chain links TRBV2 to TRBJ2-7; TRBD2 agrees at 7 bases. The CDR3 totals 13 residues. Germline V gene data show CDR1 as SNHLY and CDR2 as FYNNEI. V gave up 4 bases and J gave up 4 bases; unmatched junction bases: 4. Written as DNA, the CDR3 is TGTGCCAGCAGTGCGGGGGGTATGTACGAGCAGTACTTC. It translates to CASSAGGMYEQYF.

The chain is built from TRBV7-2 and TRBJ1-1; 9 bases align to TRBD1. Germline lookup yields CDR1 SGHTA and CDR2 FQGNSA. CDR3 length: 14 amino acids. V shed 6 bases and J 4 bases; nucleotides not matched to a gene: 6. CDR3 region: CASRPDRGSTEAFF. The CDR3 bases are TGTGCCAGCAGACCAGACAGGGGGAGCACTGAAGCTTTCTTT.

The chain uses TRBV19 and TRBJ2-7; the match to TRBD1 covers 9 bases. The V segment lost 6 bases and the J segment 4 bases; nucleotides outside the gene matches: 10. Looked up from germline, CDR1 is LNHDA and CDR2 is SQIVND (reference sequence). This CDR3 is built from 15 residues. The CDR3 loop reads CASSRPGQGRYEQYF. Here the CDR3 DNA reads TGTGCCAGTAGCAGACCCGGACAGGGGAGATACGAGCAGTACTTC.

In this sample, this clone turned up once. This chain links TRBV9 with TRBJ1-1; 7 bases line up with TRBD1. J gave up 12 bases and V 3 bases, and 11 bases lay outside the gene matches. CDR1 is SGDLS and CDR2 is YYNGEE in the germline V gene. The CDR3 runs to 13 residues. This CDR3 reads CASSGTGTERTFF. As DNA, the CDR3 is TGTGCCAGCAGCGGCACCGGGACAGAAAGGACTTTCTTT. Filled out from reference TRBV9 and TRBJ1-1, the complete variable domain reads DSGVTQTPKHLITATGQRVTLRCSPRSGDLSVYWYQQSLDQGLQFLIQYYNGEERAKGNILERFSAQQFPDLHSELNLSSLELGDSALYFCASSGTGTERTFFGQGTRLTVV.